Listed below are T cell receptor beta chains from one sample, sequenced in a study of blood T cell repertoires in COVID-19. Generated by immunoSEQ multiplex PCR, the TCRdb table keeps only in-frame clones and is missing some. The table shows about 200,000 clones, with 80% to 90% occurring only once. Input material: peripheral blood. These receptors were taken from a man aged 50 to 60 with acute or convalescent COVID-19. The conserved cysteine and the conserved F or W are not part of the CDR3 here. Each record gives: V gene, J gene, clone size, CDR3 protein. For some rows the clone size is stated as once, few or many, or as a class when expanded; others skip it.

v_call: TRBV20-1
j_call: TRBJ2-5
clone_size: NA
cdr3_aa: SARTPGTQY

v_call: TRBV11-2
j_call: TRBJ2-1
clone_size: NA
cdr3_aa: ASSRTSGSYNEQF

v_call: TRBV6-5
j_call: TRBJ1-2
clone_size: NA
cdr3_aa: ASSRDPGTRGGYT

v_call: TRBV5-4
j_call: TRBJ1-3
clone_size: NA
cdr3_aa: ASSLGGTGNSGNTIY

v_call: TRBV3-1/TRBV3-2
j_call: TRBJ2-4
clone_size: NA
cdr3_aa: ASSQDLGRGNIQY

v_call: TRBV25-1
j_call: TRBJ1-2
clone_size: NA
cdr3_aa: ASSATGQGIYGYT

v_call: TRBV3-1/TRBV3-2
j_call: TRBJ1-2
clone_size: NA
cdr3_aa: ASSQDPGGGLYGYT

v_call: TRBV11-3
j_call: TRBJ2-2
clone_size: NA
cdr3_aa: ASSLQENTGELF

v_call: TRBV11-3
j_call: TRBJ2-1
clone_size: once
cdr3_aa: ASSTGQGARAYNEQF

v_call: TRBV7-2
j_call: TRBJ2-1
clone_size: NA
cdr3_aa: ASSLPLAGGNYNEQF

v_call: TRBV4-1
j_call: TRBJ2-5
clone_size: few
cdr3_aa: ASSPSAGPQIETQY

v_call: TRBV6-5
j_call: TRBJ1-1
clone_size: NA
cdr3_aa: ASSARANTEAF

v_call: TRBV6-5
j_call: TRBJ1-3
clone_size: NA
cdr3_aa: ASSPGVAGNTIY

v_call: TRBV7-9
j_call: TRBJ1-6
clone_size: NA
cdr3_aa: ASSLAGQAYGSPLH

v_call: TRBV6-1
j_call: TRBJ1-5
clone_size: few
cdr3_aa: ASSEGTEHQPQH

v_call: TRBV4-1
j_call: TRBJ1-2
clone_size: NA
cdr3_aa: ASSQDQQTAYGYT

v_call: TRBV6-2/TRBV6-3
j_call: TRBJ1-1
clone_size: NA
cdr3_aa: ASSWGVAEAF

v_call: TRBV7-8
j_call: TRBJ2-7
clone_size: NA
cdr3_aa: ASSFSSGGPEQY

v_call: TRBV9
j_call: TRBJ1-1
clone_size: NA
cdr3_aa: ASSVGGQGGTEAF

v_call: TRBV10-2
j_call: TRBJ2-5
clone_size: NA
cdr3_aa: ASSEPSGGDETQY

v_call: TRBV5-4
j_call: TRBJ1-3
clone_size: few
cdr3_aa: ASSSGTDGGNTIY

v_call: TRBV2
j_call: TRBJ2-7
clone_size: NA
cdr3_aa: ASNIAGQLRYEQY

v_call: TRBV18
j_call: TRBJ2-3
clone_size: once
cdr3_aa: ASSPRQGAAGDTQY

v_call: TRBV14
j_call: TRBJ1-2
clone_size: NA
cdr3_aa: ASSPRGYGYT

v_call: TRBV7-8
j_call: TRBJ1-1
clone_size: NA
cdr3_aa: ASSLEQGRTEAF

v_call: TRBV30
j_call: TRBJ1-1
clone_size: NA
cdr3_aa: AWRQGTEAF

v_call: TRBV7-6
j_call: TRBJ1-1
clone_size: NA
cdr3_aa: ASSRTYRGYMNTEAF

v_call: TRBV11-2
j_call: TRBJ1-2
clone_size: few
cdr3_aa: ASSPGQGYGYT

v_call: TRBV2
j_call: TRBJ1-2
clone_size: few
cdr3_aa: ASTADRWYGYT

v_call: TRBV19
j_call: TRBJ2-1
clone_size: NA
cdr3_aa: ASSILGGSYNEQF

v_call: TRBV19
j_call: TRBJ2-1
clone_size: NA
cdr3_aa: ASSILAVNEQF

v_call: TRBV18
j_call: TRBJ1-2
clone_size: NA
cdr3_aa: ASSPTGVQGYGYT